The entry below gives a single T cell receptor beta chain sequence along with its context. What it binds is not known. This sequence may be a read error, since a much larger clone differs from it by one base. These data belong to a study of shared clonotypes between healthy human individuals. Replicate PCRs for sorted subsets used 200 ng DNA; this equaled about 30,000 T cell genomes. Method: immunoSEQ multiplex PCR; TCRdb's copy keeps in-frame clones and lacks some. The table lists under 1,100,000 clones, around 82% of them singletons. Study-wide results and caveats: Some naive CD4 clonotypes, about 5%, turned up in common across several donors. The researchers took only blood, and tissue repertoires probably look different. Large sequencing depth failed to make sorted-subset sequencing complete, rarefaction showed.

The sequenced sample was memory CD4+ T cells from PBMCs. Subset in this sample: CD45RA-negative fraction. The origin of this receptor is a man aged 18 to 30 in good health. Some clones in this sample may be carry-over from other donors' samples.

CDR3 bases: TGCGCCAGCAGCTCGGGACTAGCGGGAGTCACAGATACGCAGTATTTT. Encoded protein: CASSSGLAGVTDTQYF. The rearrangement links TRBV5-1 to TRBJ2-3; the match to TRBD2 covers 14 bases. V shed 3 bases, J shed 2 bases, and the junction held 2 bases outside the gene matches. The CDR3 runs 16 residues. The germline V gene encodes CDR1 SGHRS and CDR2 YFSETQ. Together with reference TRBV5-1 and TRBJ2-3, the CDR3 gives the full variable domain: KAGVTQTPRYLIKTRGQQVTLSCSPISGHRSVSWYQQTPGQGLQFLFEYFSETQRNKGNFPGRFSGRQFSNSRSEMNVSTLELGDSALYLCASSSGLAGVTDTQYFGPGTRLTVL.